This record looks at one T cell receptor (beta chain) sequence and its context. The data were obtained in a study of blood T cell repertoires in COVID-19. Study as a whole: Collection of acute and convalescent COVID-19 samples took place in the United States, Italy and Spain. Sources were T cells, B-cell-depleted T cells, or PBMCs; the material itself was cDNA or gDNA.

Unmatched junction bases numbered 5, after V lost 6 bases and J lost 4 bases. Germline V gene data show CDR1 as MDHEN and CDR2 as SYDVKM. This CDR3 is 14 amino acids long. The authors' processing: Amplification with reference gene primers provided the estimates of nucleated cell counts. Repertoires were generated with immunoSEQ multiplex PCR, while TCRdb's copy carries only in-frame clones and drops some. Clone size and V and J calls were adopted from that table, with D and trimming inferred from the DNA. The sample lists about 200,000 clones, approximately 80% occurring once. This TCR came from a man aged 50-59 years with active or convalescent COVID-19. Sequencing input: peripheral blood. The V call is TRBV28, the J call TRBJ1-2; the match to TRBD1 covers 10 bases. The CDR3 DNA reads TGTGCCAGCAGCACCGGGACAGGGGTCTATGGCTACACCTTC. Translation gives CASSTGTGVYGYTF.